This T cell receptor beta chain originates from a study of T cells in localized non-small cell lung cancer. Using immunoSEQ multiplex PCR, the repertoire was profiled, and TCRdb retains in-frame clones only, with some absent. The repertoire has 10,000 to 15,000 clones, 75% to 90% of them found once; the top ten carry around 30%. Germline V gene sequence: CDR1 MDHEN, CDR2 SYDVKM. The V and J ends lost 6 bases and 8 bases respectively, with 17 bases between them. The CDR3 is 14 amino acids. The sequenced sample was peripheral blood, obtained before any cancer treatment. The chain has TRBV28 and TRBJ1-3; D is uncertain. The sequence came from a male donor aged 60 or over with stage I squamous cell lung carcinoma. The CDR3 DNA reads TGTGCCAGCAGCAATAGGCGCGGGTTAGACACCATATATTTT. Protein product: CASSNRRGLDTIYF.